The following is a T cell receptor beta chain sequence with its context. Per the germline V gene, CDR1 is SGDLS and CDR2 is YYNGEE. The V segment lost 1 base and the J segment 4 bases; nucleotides outside the gene matches: 7. The CDR3 is 15 residues long. The sample belongs to a study of Ad26.COV2.S vaccination and SARS-CoV-2 variants. Noted treatment: about 20 received Ad26.COV2.S at low or high dose, single or two shots; a few received placebo; per-sample allocation not given. Sampling was performed 63 days after the first vaccine or placebo injection. Donor was an adult aged 18-55 years in Boston. Clones were sequenced by immunoSEQ multiplex PCR, and TCRdb holds only the in-frame ones, with some missing. In the table there are 300,000 to 400,000 clones, approximately 84% of which are singletons.

Sequencing used peripheral blood, obtained in a trial of Ad26.COV2.S vaccine versus placebo. The receptor was isolated from a person between 18 and 60 years old who received the Ad26.COV2.S COVID-19 vaccine or a placebo. This rearrangement joins TRBV9 to TRBJ1-2; 7 positions match TRBD1. CDR3 residues: CASSVHGQVAYGYTF. As DNA, the CDR3 is TGTGCCAGCAGCGTACACGGACAGGTGGCCTATGGCTACACCTTC. Full variable domain (outside the CDR3, taken from reference TRBV9 and TRBJ1-2): DSGVTQTPKHLITATGQRVTLRCSPRSGDLSVYWYQQSLDQGLQFLIQYYNGEERAKGNILERFSAQQFPDLHSELNLSSLELGDSALYFCASSVHGQVAYGYTFGSGTRLTVV.